This TCR beta chain emerged from a study of OX40 agonist ivuxolimab in advanced cancers. This CDR3 contains 15 residues. Germline lookup yields CDR1 SGHTA and CDR2 FQGNSA. Trimming removed 1 base at V and 2 bases at J, with 12 bases between. The method was immunoSEQ multiplex PCR; TCRdb's version includes in-frame clones alone and lacks a portion of them. The sample contains around 65,000 clones, 90% of which appear only once. V gene TRBV7-2 combines with J gene TRBJ2-7; D uncertain. This receptor was identified in an adult with an advanced solid tumor such as melanoma, head and neck, liver or kidney cancer. The specimen comprised CD4+ or CD8+ T cells sorted from blood, sampled in a trial of the OX40 agonist ivuxolimab. The chain's CDR3 is CASSLGFGQAYEQYF. CDR3 nucleotides: TGTGCCAGCAGCTTAGGCTTCGGGCAGGCCTACGAGCAGTACTTC. The full variable domain, its missing parts supplied by reference TRBV7-2 and TRBJ2-7, is GAGVSQSPSNKVTEKGKDVELRCDPISGHTALYWYRQSLGQGLEFLIYFQGNSAPDKSGLPSDRFSAERTGGSVSTLTIQRTQQEDSAVYLCASSLGFGQAYEQYFGPGTRLTVT.